These 7 T cell receptor beta chains were sequenced from one sample in a study of blood T cell repertoires in COVID-19. This table comes from immunoSEQ multiplex PCR, and its TCRdb copy is limited to in-frame clones, with some not included. The sample lists some 63,000 clones, 79% occurring once. The source material was peripheral blood. The receptor set was obtained from a human donor in a cohort sampled during active COVID-19.

The CDR3 region has the DNA TGTGCCAGTAGTAGGGGCCGCGGCGCCTACGAGCAGTACTTC. Protein: CASSRGRGAYEQYF. The rearrangement links TRBV19 to TRBJ2-7; D perhaps matches TRBD1 (5 bases). Germline V gives CDR1 LNHDA, CDR2 SQIVND (reference sequence). There are 14 residues in the CDR3. Deletions cut 4 bases from V and 2 bases from J, with 12 bases between.

The rearrangement uses TRBV18 and TRBJ2-2, with 7 bases aligning to TRBD1. Trimming at V came to 4 bases and at J to 0 bases, leaving 8 bases not matched to a gene. Germline assignment: CDR1 KGHSH and CDR2 LQKENI. The CDR3 is made up of 17 amino acids. CDR3 loop: CASSLPRGLANTGELFF. The CDR3 DNA is TGTGCCAGCTCACTCCCTAGGGGGCTCGCGAACACCGGGGAGCTGTTTTTT.

This sequence joins TRBV15 and TRBJ2-3; possible D gene TRBD1, 6 bases. There are 15 residues in the CDR3. The V gene's germline CDR1 is LNHNV and CDR2 YYDKDF (reference sequence). Trimming removed 5 bases at V and 2 bases at J, with 14 bases between. The CDR3 protein is CATSARDTFTDTQYF. The CDR3 nucleotides read TGTGCCACCAGCGCTCGGGACACTTTCACAGATACGCAGTATTTT.

The chain couples TRBV6-6 to TRBJ1-5, with 10 bases identical to TRBD1. Germline CDR1 MNHNY, CDR2 SVGAGI (reference sequence). The CDR3 has 15 residues. Unmatched junction bases numbered 1, after V lost 2 bases and J lost 3 bases. The DNA of the CDR3 is TGTGCCAGCAGTTACGGGACAGGGGACAATCAGCCCCAGCATTTT. This codes for CASSYGTGDNQPQHF.

This rearrangement joins TRBV7-2 to TRBJ2-3; tentative D call: TRBD2 (6 bases). Trimming cost V 3 bases and J 0 bases, with 7 bases left between them. The CDR3 consists of 14 residues. Looked up from germline, CDR1 is SGHTA and CDR2 is FQGNSA. In DNA, the CDR3 is TGTGCCAGCAGCTTCGGGACTAGCACAGATACGCAGTATTTT. Protein product: CASSFGTSTDTQYF.

This chain links TRBV7-9 with TRBJ1-3; D is unclear. V lost 5 bases to trimming and J lost 1 base, with 12 bases between them. The germline V gene has CDR1 SEHNR and CDR2 FQNEAQ (reference sequence). The CDR3 runs 15 residues. CDR3 residues: CASSVGRLSGNTIYF. The CDR3 DNA is TGTGCCAGCAGCGTGGGGAGACTTTCTGGAAACACCATATATTTT.

This clone was seen once. The genes are TRBV5-1 and TRBJ2-1; D remains ambiguous. This CDR3 has 12 residues. V lost 6 bases and J lost 6, with 10 bases in between. CDR1 and CDR2 from the germline V gene are SGHRS and YFSETQ. CDR3 bases: TGCGCCAGCATGGGCACTCGCAATGAGCAGTTCTTC. Translated: CASMGTRNEQFF.